The rows below give T cell receptor beta chains drawn from one sample of a study of CD8 T cells in Susac syndrome. TCRdb re-called the immunoSEQ multiplex PCR reads through MiXCR, storing one row per CDR3 protein. The profile covers 150,000 to 200,000 distinct CDR3 sequences, with roughly 94% appearing a single time and roughly 0.099% taken by the ten largest. Sequenced material: CD4+ T cells from PBMCs. The source is a human donor with multiple sclerosis. Each CDR3 is given with its conserved first and last residue. The order of the fields is J gene, V gene, CDR3 protein.

J gene: TRBJ2-3; V gene: TRBV28; CDR3 protein: CASRDTGTDTQYF
J gene: TRBJ1-4; V gene: TRBV13; CDR3 protein: CASSWGLPTNEKLFF
J gene: TRBJ2-2; V gene: TRBV20-1; CDR3 protein: CSASTQLGGTGELFF
J gene: TRBJ2-1; V gene: TRBV19; CDR3 protein: CASSPGLAGAGEQFF
J gene: TRBJ2-6; V gene: TRBV30; CDR3 protein: CAWSSSLSGANVLTF
J gene: TRBJ2-1; V gene: TRBV2; CDR3 protein: CASSGGTLGSGGQFF
J gene: TRBJ2-5; V gene: TRBV29-1; CDR3 protein: CSSLNTAETQYF
J gene: TRBJ2-7; V gene: TRBV19; CDR3 protein: CASSIFPYYEQYF
J gene: TRBJ2-7; V gene: TRBV28; CDR3 protein: CASSQGTGLNEQYF
J gene: TRBJ2-5; V gene: TRBV30; CDR3 protein: CAWSVGGETQYF
J gene: TRBJ1-1; V gene: TRBV12-3/TRBV12-4; CDR3 protein: CASSRVPGNTEAFF
J gene: TRBJ1-1; V gene: TRBV19; CDR3 protein: CASSISLNTEAFF
J gene: TRBJ2-5; V gene: TRBV20-1; CDR3 protein: CSAPRPRTDQETQYF
J gene: TRBJ1-2; V gene: TRBV4-3; CDR3 protein: CASSQDRGTVLYGYTF
J gene: TRBJ2-3; V gene: TRBV29-1; CDR3 protein: CSAGQGPGQRLIDTQYF
J gene: TRBJ2-3; V gene: TRBV12-3/TRBV12-4; CDR3 protein: CASSLMGDTDTQYF
J gene: TRBJ1-2; V gene: TRBV12-3/TRBV12-4; CDR3 protein: CASAGSGLTYGYTF
J gene: TRBJ2-7; V gene: TRBV3-1; CDR3 protein: CASSQTGGSYEQYF
J gene: TRBJ1-3; V gene: TRBV29-1; CDR3 protein: CSATGTRPLAIYF